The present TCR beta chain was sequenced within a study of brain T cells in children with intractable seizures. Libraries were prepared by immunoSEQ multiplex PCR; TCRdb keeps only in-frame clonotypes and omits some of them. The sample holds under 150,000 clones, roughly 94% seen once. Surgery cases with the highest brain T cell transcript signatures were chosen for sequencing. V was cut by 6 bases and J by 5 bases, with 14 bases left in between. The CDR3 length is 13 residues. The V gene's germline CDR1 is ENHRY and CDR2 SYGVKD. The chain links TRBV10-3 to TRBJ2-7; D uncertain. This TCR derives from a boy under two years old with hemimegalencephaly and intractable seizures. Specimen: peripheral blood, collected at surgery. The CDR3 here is CAISLLGRDEQYF. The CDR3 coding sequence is TGTGCCATCAGCTTGCTCGGGCGCGACGAGCAGTACTTC.